Each of the 24 T cell receptor beta chains below was sequenced from the same sample in a study of T cells in Graves' hyperthyroidism and ophthalmopathy. TCR beta CDR3 regions were amplified from RNA transcripts. Researchers ran a first-round RT-PCR on the TCR CDR3 using the HTBI primer set. TCRdb reprocessed the multiplex PCR reads with MiXCR, giving one entry per CDR3 protein. Found here are some 690,000 distinct CDR3 sequences, roughly 17% of them singletons; the top ten hold 15%. Sequencing was performed on blood. The receptors originated from a middle-aged man with Graves' hyperthyroidism.

This clonotype was seen a handful of times. This chain joins TRBV6-5 and TRBJ1-6; D is uncertain. From germline, CDR1 is MNHEY and CDR2 SVGAGI. Trimming left V 0 bases short and J 1 base short, with 10 bases between. This CDR3 contains 17 residues. CDR3 bases: TGTGCCAGCAGTTACTCAGTTGCAGAATCCTATAATTCACCCCTCCACTTT. It encodes CASSYSVAESYNSPLHF.

This clonotype has a count of ten or more. The genes are TRBV24-1 and TRBJ2-1; D remains ambiguous. From germline, CDR1 is KGHDR and CDR2 SFDVKD. The CDR3 has 15 residues. V shed 4 bases and J shed 8 bases, with 17 bases lying between them. DNA of the CDR3: TGTGCCACCAGTGACCCCGACCCAGACCGAGATGAGCAGTTCTTC. This codes for CATSDPDPDRDEQFF.

This clonotype was counted many times. The chain uses TRBV2 and TRBJ2-2, with D uncertain. This CDR3 is 12 amino acids long. Germline lookup yields CDR1 SNHLY and CDR2 FYNNEI. V shed 10 bases and J shed 7 bases, with 13 bases lying between them. CDR3 sequence reads: CATALEHGELFF. CDR3 DNA: TGTGCCACGGCCCTAGAGCACGGGGAGCTGTTTTTT.

In its sample, this clonotype was seen many times. The CDR3 loop reads CASSWTPTRTEAFF. In nucleotides, the CDR3 is TGTGCCAGCAGTTGGACACCTACGCGCACTGAAGCTTTCTTT. This rearrangement joins TRBV6-1 to TRBJ1-1, with TRBD1 as a possible D gene (5 bases). Germline V CDR1 and CDR2: MNHNS, SASEGT. The length of the CDR3 is 14 residues. Trimming stripped 5 bases from V and 4 bases from J, with 14 bases between.

This clonotype was recorded a few times. The rearrangement links TRBV6-2 or TRBV6-3 to TRBJ2-5, with TRBD2 matching over 14 bases. Germline V lookup: CDR1 MNHEY, CDR2 SVGEGT. There are 17 residues in the CDR3. The J segment lost 5 bases and the V segment lost 0 bases, leaving 5 bases of the junction unmatched. DNA of the CDR3: TGTGCCAGCAGTTACTCGACTAGCGGGAGGGCCGAGGAGACCCAGTACTTC. Protein sequence: CASSYSTSGRAEETQYF.

This clonotype was recorded many times. This chain joins TRBV11-2 and TRBJ2-5, with no clear D. This CDR3 region has 13 residues. V was pared by 2 bases and J by 2 bases, with 6 bases between. Per the germline V gene, CDR1 is SGHAT and CDR2 is FQNNGV. The CDR3 loop is CASSLFYQETQYF. The CDR3, as DNA: TGTGCCAGCAGCTTATTTTATCAAGAGACCCAGTACTTC.

Many counts were recorded for this clonotype. This chain links TRBV29-1 with TRBJ1-3, with D unclear. This CDR3 is built from 13 residues. V was trimmed by 2 bases and J by 0 bases, leaving 5 bases between them. Germline assignment: CDR1 SQVTM and CDR2 ANQGSEA. In DNA form, the CDR3 reads TGCAGCGTTGAACCAGCCTCTGGAAACACCATATATTTT. Amino acid sequence: CSVEPASGNTIYF.

This clonotype was seen a handful of times. The gene calls are TRBV14 and TRBJ1-1, with D unclear. Germline V gives CDR1 SGHDN, CDR2 FVKESK. The CDR3 runs 13 residues. Trimming cost V 2 bases and J 7 bases, with 11 bases left between them. The CDR3 bases are TGTGCCAGCAGCCAATATGTCAATCGTGAAGCTTTCTTT. Amino acid sequence: CASSQYVNREAFF.

Note on this clonotype: A much larger clone lies a single base off, so this may be a read error. This rearrangement joins TRBV12-3 or TRBV12-4 to TRBJ2-5; 9 bases align to TRBD2. CDR3 length equals 17 residues. The V segment lost 5 bases and the J segment 1 base; nucleotides outside the gene matches: 11. CDR3 region: CASSPPRETSGQETQYF. The CDR3, as DNA: TGTGCCAGCAGTCCCCCCCGGGAGACTAGCGGCCAAGAGACCCAGTACTTC.

In DNA form, the CDR3 reads TGCAGTGCTTCGACGGAGACCTATAGCAATCAGCCCCAGCATTTT. Translating gives CSASTETYSNQPQHF. The V and J genes are TRBV20-1 and TRBJ1-5; D is ambiguous. The germline V gene has CDR1 DFQATT and CDR2 SNEGSKA (reference sequence). CDR3 length equals 15 residues. V lost 5 bases and J lost 0, with 14 bases in between.

V is TRBV15 and J is TRBJ2-3, with D possibly matching TRBD1 (5 bases). The CDR3 has 15 residues. Germline values: CDR1 LNHNV, CDR2 YYDKDF (reference sequence). V was pared by 1 base and J by 2 bases, with 10 bases between. CDR3 sequence reads: CATSRGTPTTDTQYF. The DNA for the CDR3 is TGTGCCACCAGCAGAGGGACACCTACCACAGATACGCAGTATTTT.

This clonotype came up many times. This chain uses TRBV27 with TRBJ2-7; 8 positions match TRBD2. This CDR3 is built from 14 residues. CDR1 is MNHEY, CDR2 SMNVEV, per germline (reference sequence). Unmatched junction bases numbered 5, after V lost 2 bases and J lost 5 bases. CDR3 region: CASSLTSGSDEQYF. The CDR3 DNA reads as TGTGCCAGCAGTTTAACCAGCGGGAGCGACGAGCAGTACTTC.

This clonotype has only one observation. This chain joins TRBV5-1 and TRBJ2-1; 11 bases align to TRBD1. CDR3 length: 15 residues. Losses at the gene ends were 3 bases for V and 7 bases for J; bases not matched to a gene: 6. Germline CDR1 is SGHRS and CDR2 is YFSETQ. This chain's CDR3 is CASSWGQGEFNEQFF. The DNA for the CDR3 is TGCGCCAGCAGCTGGGGACAGGGGGAATTTAATGAGCAGTTCTTC.

This clonotype was seen only a few times. The rearrangement uses TRBV24-1 and TRBJ2-2; 9 positions agree with TRBD2. The CDR3 runs 17 residues. Germline CDR1 reads KGHDR; CDR2 reads SFDVKD. V lost 5 bases to trimming and J lost 2 bases; unmatched junction nucleotides: 8. The CDR3 sequence: CATSVETSGTNTGELFF. CDR3 nucleotide sequence: TGTGCCACCAGTGTCGAGACTAGCGGAACAAACACCGGGGAGCTGTTTTTT.

This clonotype was detected ten times or more. V gene TRBV28 combines with J gene TRBJ2-7; D might be TRBD2 (5 bases). Germline loops: CDR1 MDHEN, CDR2 SYDVKM. The CDR3 spans 14 residues. V was pared by 10 bases and J by 1 base, with 17 bases between. CDR3 residues: CATRGEGESYEQYF. The DNA for the CDR3 is TGTGCCACCCGGGGTGAGGGCGAATCCTACGAGCAGTACTTC.

The CDR3: CASSTLRDQPQHF. The CDR3 DNA sequence: TGTGCCAGCAGCACACTCAGGGATCAGCCCCAGCATTTT. This chain joins TRBV6-2 or TRBV6-3 and TRBJ1-5, with a tentative D call TRBD1 (5 bases). V was pared by 6 bases and J by 5 bases, with 11 bases between. CDR1 and CDR2 from the germline V gene are MNHEY and SVGEGT. This CDR3 is 13 amino acids long.

The sample holds a few counts of this clonotype. A clone one base away is much larger, so this may be a read error. The chain carries TRBV27 and TRBJ2-2, with D perhaps TRBD2 (6 bases). Trimming removed 1 base at V and 1 base at J, with 7 bases between. Per the germline V gene, CDR1 is MNHEY and CDR2 is SMNVEV (reference sequence). The CDR3 is 15 amino acids. The CDR3 sequence is CASSLLGGNTGELFF. The DNA for the CDR3 is TGTGCCAGCAGTTTATTGGGGGGGAACACCGGGGAGCTGTTTTTT.

For this clonotype: The CDR3 end shows no conserved phenylalanine or tryptophan, and so a read error is likely. V and J are TRBV15 and TRBJ2-6; D might be TRBD1 (7 bases). This CDR3 has 21 residues. Trimming took 2 bases from V and 0 from J, leaving 23 bases between them. The germline gives CDR1 LNHNV, CDR2 YYDKDF (reference sequence). CDR3 in DNA: TGTGCCACCAGCAGATCCCCCGGACAGGTTGGAGGGGGCTCTGGGGCCAACGTCCTGACTTCC. Protein sequence: CATSRSPGQVGGGSGANVLTS.

This clonotype was picked up many times. This sequence joins TRBV4-1 and TRBJ2-7; TRBD2 aligns across 8 bases. Germline V gives CDR1 MGHRA, CDR2 YSYEKL. CDR3 size: 16 residues. Trimming cost V 1 base and J 5 bases; bases outside gene matches: 10. The CDR3 is CASSQGGSGRSNEQYF. CDR3 DNA: TGCGCCAGCAGCCAAGGAGGGAGCGGGAGAAGCAACGAGCAGTACTTC.

The chain has TRBV2 and TRBJ1-1; D gene ambiguous. Looked up from germline, CDR1 is SNHLY and CDR2 is FYNNEI. V dropped 3 bases and J dropped 2 bases, with 22 bases sitting between them. The CDR3 has 18 amino acids. The CDR3 reads CASSEGGGFSLPNTEAFF. The CDR3 DNA sequence: TGTGCCAGCAGTGAGGGCGGTGGATTTTCGTTGCCAAACACTGAAGCTTTCTTT. The entire variable domain, with the rest obtained from reference TRBV2 and TRBJ1-1, is as follows: EPEVTQTPSHQVTQMGQEVILRCVPISNHLYFYWYRQILGQKVEFLVSFYNNEISEKSEIFDDQFSVERPDGSNFTLKIRSTKLEDSAMYFCASSEGGGFSLPNTEAFFGQGTRLTVV.

This clonotype was detected many times. This rearrangement joins TRBV10-1 to TRBJ1-1; D gene ambiguous. The V and J ends lost 4 bases and 1 base respectively, with 7 bases between them. CDR3 length equals 13 residues. CDR1 is WNHNN and CDR2 is SYGVQD in the germline V gene (reference sequence). CDR3 sequence (DNA): TGCGCCAGCAGTGCACAGCAGAACACTGAAGCTTTCTTT. The encoded protein is CASSAQQNTEAFF.

This clonotype came up many times. The V and J genes are TRBV12-3 or TRBV12-4 and TRBJ2-7; D is unresolved. This CDR3 has 15 amino acids. V shed 2 bases and J shed 3 bases, with 14 bases lying between them. The CDR3 loop is CASSLFGDLHYEQYF. The CDR3 bases are TGTGCCAGCAGTTTATTCGGAGACTTACACTACGAGCAGTACTTC.

The sample holds many counts of this clonotype. The chain recombines TRBV5-4 with TRBJ2-5, with D possibly matching TRBD1 (5 bases). The CDR3 runs 13 residues. Trimming removed 2 bases at V and 4 bases at J, with 9 bases between. The germline V gene has CDR1 SGHNT and CDR2 YYREEE (reference sequence). The CDR3 sequence: CASSLGVLETQYF. The CDR3 bases are TGTGCCAGCAGCTTAGGGGTGTTAGAGACCCAGTACTTC. Drawing the rest from reference TRBV5-4 and TRBJ2-5, the complete variable domain is ETGVTQSPTHLIKTRGQQVTLRCSSQSGHNTVSWYQQALGQGPQFIFQYYREEENGRGNFPPRFSGLQFPNYSSELNVNALELDDSALYLCASSLGVLETQYFGPGTRLLVL.

The rearrangement links TRBV20-1 to TRBJ2-3; 15 bases align to TRBD2. The CDR3 runs 16 residues. The trim removed 6 bases at V and 1 base at J, leaving 5 bases unmatched. Germline CDR1 is DFQATT and CDR2 is SNEGSKA (reference sequence). CDR3 coding DNA: TGCAGTGCGGAGAGGACTAGCGGGAGGGGCACAGATACGCAGTATTTT. Translated: CSAERTSGRGTDTQYF.